This TCR beta chain was obtained from a study of T-cell reconstitution after alpha-beta-depleted transplantation in children. The TCRbeta library was prepared with unique molecular identifiers. MiXCR, run by TCRdb on the PCR reads, gives a single entry per CDR3 protein. The repertoire holds over 400,000 distinct CDR3 sequences, with 43% as singletons. The trim removed 0 bases at V and 1 base at J, leaving 1 base unmatched. This CDR3 has 15 residues. Germline-derived CDR1 and CDR2 are SGDLS and YYNGEE. This receptor was taken from a girl aged 2 to 9 with aplastic anemia, due to receive a stem cell transplant. Sequenced here: PBMCs, sampled before TCRalphabeta/CD19-depleted stem cell transplant. This sequence joins TRBV9 and TRBJ2-7, with 10 bases fitting TRBD2. For the CDR3, the DNA is TGTGCCAGCAGCGTAGGAGCGGGAGGGTCCTACGAGCAGTACTTC. It encodes CASSVGAGGSYEQYF.